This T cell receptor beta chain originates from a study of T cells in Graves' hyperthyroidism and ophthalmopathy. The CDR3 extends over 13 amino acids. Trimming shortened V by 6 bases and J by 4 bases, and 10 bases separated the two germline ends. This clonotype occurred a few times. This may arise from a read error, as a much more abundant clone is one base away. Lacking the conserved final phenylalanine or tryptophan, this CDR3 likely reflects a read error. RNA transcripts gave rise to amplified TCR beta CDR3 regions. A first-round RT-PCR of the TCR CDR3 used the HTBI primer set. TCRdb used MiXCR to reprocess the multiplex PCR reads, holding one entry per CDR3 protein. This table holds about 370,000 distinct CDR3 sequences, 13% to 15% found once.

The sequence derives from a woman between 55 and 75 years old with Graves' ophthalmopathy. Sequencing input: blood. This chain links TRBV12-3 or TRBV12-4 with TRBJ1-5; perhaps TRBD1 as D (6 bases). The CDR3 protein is CASSRTANQPQHL. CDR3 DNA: TGTGCCAGCAGCCGGACAGCAAATCAGCCCCAGCATCTT.